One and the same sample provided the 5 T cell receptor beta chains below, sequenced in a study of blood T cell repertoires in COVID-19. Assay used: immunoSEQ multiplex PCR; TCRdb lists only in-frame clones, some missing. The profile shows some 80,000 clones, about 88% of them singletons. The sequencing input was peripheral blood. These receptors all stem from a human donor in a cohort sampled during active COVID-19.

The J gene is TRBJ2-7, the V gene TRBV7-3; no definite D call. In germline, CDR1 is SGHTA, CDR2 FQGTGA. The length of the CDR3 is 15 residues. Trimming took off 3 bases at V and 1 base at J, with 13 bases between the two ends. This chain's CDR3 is CASSFERATSYEQYF. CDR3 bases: TGTGCCAGCAGCTTTGAGCGTGCCACTTCCTACGAGCAGTACTTC.

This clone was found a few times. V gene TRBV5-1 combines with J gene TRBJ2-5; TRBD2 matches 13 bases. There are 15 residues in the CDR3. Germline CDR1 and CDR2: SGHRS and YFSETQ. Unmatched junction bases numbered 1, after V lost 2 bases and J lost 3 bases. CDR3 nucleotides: TGCGCCAGCAGCTTCGGGACTAGCGGGAAAGAGACCCAGTACTTC. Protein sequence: CASSFGTSGKETQYF.

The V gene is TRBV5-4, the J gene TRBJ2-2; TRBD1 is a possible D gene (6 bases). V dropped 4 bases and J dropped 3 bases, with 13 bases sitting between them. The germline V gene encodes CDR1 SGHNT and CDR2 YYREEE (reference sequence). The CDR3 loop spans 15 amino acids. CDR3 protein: CASSQTGTHTGELFF. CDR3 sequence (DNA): TGTGCCAGCAGCCAAACAGGGACCCACACCGGGGAGCTGTTTTTT.

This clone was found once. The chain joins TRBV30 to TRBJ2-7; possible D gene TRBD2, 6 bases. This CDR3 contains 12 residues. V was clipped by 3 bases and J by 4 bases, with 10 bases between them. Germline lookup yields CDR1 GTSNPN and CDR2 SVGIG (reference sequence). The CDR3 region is CAWRGREYEQYF. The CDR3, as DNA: TGTGCCTGGAGAGGGCGGGAATACGAGCAGTACTTC. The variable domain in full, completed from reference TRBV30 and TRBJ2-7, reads SQTIHQWPATLVQPVGSPLSLECTVEGTSNPNLYWYRQAAGRGLQLLFYSVGIGQISSEVPQNLSASRPQDRQFILSSKKLLLSDSGFYLCAWRGREYEQYFGPGTRLTVT.

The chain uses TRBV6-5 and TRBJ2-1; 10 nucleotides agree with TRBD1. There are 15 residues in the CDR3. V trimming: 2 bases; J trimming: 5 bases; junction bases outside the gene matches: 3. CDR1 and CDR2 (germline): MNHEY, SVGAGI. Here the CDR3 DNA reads TGTGCCAGCAGTTACGACAGGGGGCGCAACAATGAGCAGTTCTTC. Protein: CASSYDRGRNNEQFF.